The 4 T cell receptor beta chains listed next were all sequenced from one sample in a study of blood T cell repertoires in COVID-19. Profiled with immunoSEQ multiplex PCR; TCRdb holds only in-frame clones, not every one. The sample has about 300,000 clones, 85% seen once. The material sequenced was PBMCs or T cells enriched from blood (not recorded which). Every receptor here comes from a woman aged 30 to 39 who had been exposed to COVID-19.

The chain recombines TRBV15 with TRBJ2-5, with TRBD1 matching over 7 bases. Losses at the gene ends were 1 base for V and 4 bases for J; bases not matched to a gene: 15. The CDR3 length is 18 residues. From germline, CDR1 is LNHNV and CDR2 YYDKDF (reference sequence). CDR3 loop: CATSRGRLAGGSRETQYF. CDR3 DNA: TGTGCCACCAGCAGAGGGAGGCTGGCAGGGGGTTCTAGAGAGACCCAGTACTTC.

The chain is built from TRBV29-1 and TRBJ2-7, with 8 bases matching TRBD1. V was pared by 2 bases and J by 6 bases, with 6 bases of the junction left unmatched. This CDR3 spans 13 amino acids. The germline V gene has CDR1 SQVTM and CDR2 ANQGSEA. CDR3 residues: CSVETDRDREQYF. For the CDR3, the DNA is TGCAGCGTTGAAACGGACAGGGACCGCGAGCAGTACTTC.

V gene TRBV7-2 combines with J gene TRBJ2-7; D not certain. V shed 4 bases and J shed 4 bases, with 11 bases lying between them. This CDR3 region has 13 residues. Per germline, CDR1 SGHTA and CDR2 FQGNSA. Written as DNA, the CDR3 is TGTGCCAGCAGCTCCAGAATTTTGTACGAGCAGTACTTC. Translated: CASSSRILYEQYF.

The gene calls are TRBV6-5 and TRBJ1-5; weak D call: TRBD1 (6 bases). The V gene lost 5 bases and the J gene lost 4 bases, with 12 bases spanning the gap. This CDR3 spans 14 amino acids. Germline CDR1 and CDR2: MNHEY and SVGAGI. The CDR3 reads CASSLGQTNQPQHF. For the CDR3, the DNA is TGTGCCAGCAGTCTAGGACAGACAAATCAGCCCCAGCATTTT.